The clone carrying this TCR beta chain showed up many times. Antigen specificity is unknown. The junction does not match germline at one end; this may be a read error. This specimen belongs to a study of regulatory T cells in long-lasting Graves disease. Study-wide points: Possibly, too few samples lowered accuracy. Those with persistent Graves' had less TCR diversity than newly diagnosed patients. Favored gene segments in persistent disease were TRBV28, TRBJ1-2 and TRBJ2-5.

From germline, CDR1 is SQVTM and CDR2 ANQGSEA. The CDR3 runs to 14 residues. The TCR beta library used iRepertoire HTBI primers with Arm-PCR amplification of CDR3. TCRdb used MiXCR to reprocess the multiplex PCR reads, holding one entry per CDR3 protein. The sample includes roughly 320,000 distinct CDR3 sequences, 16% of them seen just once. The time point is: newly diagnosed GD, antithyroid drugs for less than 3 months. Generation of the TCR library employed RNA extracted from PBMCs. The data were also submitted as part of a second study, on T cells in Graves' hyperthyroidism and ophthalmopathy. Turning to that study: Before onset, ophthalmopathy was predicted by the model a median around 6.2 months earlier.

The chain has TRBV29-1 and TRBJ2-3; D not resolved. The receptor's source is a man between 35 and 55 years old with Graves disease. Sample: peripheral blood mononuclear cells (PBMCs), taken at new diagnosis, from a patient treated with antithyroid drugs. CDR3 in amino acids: CSLESPYSTDTQYF. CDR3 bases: TGCAGCCTTGAATCGCCTTATAGCACAGATACGCAGTATTTT.